The 19 T cell receptor beta chains below come from one sample, sequenced in a study of T-cell memory formation after mild COVID-19. TCRdb recomputed calls from the 5' RACE reads with MiXCR, one row per CDR3 protein. The sample has 140,000 or so distinct CDR3 sequences, 11% to 15% seen once; the top ten hold around 30%. Specimen: PBMCs or a T cell subset sorted from them (not recorded which). The source is an adult woman who had mild COVID-19 (a few samples of this study predate the infection). Cell type and time point are not known.

The chain joins TRBV4-1 to TRBJ2-3, with 7 positions matching TRBD1. The CDR3 loop spans 14 amino acids. Germline assignment: CDR1 MGHRA and CDR2 YSYEKL. V gave up 6 bases and J gave up 1 base; unmatched junction bases: 4. The CDR3 protein is CASRDTGGTDTQYF. The CDR3 coding sequence is TGCGCCAGCAGAGATACAGGGGGCACAGATACGCAGTATTTT.

This clonotype was picked up one time. This chain joins TRBV5-1 and TRBJ2-1; 7 nucleotides match TRBD1. V was clipped by 7 bases and J by 3 bases; unmatched bases: 7. The CDR3 totals 14 residues. Germline loops: CDR1 SGHRS, CDR2 YFSETQ. The CDR3 nucleotides are TGCGCCAGCTATTGGGACAGTAACTACAATGAGCAGTTCTTC. It specifies CASYWDSNYNEQFF.

The chain has TRBV20-1 and TRBJ2-7; no clear D gene. The CDR3 spans 15 residues. Trimming left V 5 bases short and J 3 bases short, with 20 bases between. Germline V gene lookup returns CDR1 DFQATT and CDR2 SNEGSKA (reference sequence). CDR3 bases: TGCAGTGCTCGACTCCAGGCAGCCAACGACTACGAGCAGTACTTC. Its translation: CSARLQAANDYEQYF.

In this sample, this clonotype turned up many times. The chain recombines TRBV10-3 with TRBJ2-5, with TRBD1 matching over 7 bases. Trimming at V came to 0 bases and at J to 1 base, leaving 5 bases not matched to a gene. Per germline, CDR1 ENHRY and CDR2 SYGVKD. CDR3 size: 16 residues. The CDR3 DNA follows: TGTGCCATCAGTGAGTCGGGGACAGAAGTCCAAGAGACCCAGTACTTC. This sequence encodes CAISESGTEVQETQYF.

The genes are TRBV11-2 and TRBJ2-3; 7 bases map to TRBD2. The V segment lost 10 bases and the J segment 5 bases; nucleotides outside the gene matches: 15. Germline V gives CDR1 SGHAT, CDR2 FQNNGV. The CDR3 has 15 amino acids. DNA for the CDR3: TGTGCCATCCCCGCCGCGGGACTACTTGTAGATACGCAGTATTTT. Protein: CAIPAAGLLVDTQYF.

The V gene is TRBV9, the J gene TRBJ1-1; 8 nucleotides match TRBD1. The CDR3 contains 13 residues. V shed 3 bases, J shed 5 bases, and the junction held 3 bases outside the gene matches. Germline V gene data show CDR1 as SGDLS and CDR2 as YYNGEE. As DNA, the CDR3 is TGTGCCAGCAGCGCACAGGGGGGAACTGAAGCTTTCTTT. It yields the protein CASSAQGGTEAFF.

The rearrangement links TRBV29-1 to TRBJ2-7; tentative D call: TRBD1 (5 bases). Looked up from germline, CDR1 is SQVTM and CDR2 is ANQGSEA. The CDR3 spans 13 residues. Deletions cut 2 bases from V and 5 bases from J, with 13 bases between. The CDR3 nucleotides read TGCAGCGTTGAAAGGGGAATAGTTAACGAGCAGTACTTC. Translation gives CSVERGIVNEQYF.

The rearrangement joins TRBV28 to TRBJ2-1; the D gene is possibly TRBD1 (6 bases). This CDR3 is built from 15 residues. Germline V gene lookup returns CDR1 MDHEN and CDR2 SYDVKM. Between the trimmed V and J ends, which lost 6 bases and 5 bases, there was a span of 17 bases. In DNA, the CDR3 is TGTGCCAGCAGCTCCAGGGACAATTCCAACAATGAGCAGTTCTTC. Residues: CASSSRDNSNNEQFF.

The sample holds a few counts of this clonotype. This chain uses TRBV7-9 with TRBJ1-2; D call uncertain. Trimming shortened V by 0 bases and J by 0 bases, and 17 bases separated the two germline ends. Germline V gives CDR1 SEHNR, CDR2 FQNEAQ (reference sequence). The CDR3 length is 18 residues. The CDR3 protein is CASSLALTEGLANYGYTF. The CDR3 DNA reads TGTGCCAGCAGCTTAGCGCTTACGGAGGGATTGGCTAACTATGGCTACACCTTC.

This clonotype has more than one count but fewer than ten. This rearrangement joins TRBV7-8 to TRBJ1-2, with no clear D. CDR3 length: 17 amino acids. The V end lost 2 bases, the J end lost 3 bases, and 19 bases lay between the germline ends. From germline, CDR1 is SGHVS and CDR2 FQNEAQ. CDR3: CASSLIPSTPLDYGYTF. The CDR3 nucleotides read TGTGCCAGCAGCTTAATCCCCAGTACACCTCTCGACTATGGCTACACCTTC.

Concerning this clonotype: Sequence at one end of the junction differs from germline and may be a read error. The rearrangement joins TRBV5-4 to TRBJ2-1; 9 nucleotides line up with TRBD2. The CDR3 runs to 15 residues. The germline CDR1 and CDR2 sequences are SGHNT and YYREEE (reference sequence). Written as DNA, the CDR3 is TGTGCCAGCGGCTTGGTTCTAGCGGGAACAAATGAGCAGTTCTTC. This encodes CASGLVLAGTNEQFF.

This clonotype has more than one count but fewer than ten. The chain uses TRBV6-6 and TRBJ2-3; D is uncertain. Per germline, CDR1 MNHNY and CDR2 SVGAGI (reference sequence). The CDR3 runs 10 residues. V lost 8 bases to trimming and J lost 1 base, with 1 base between them. As DNA, the CDR3 is TGTGCCAGCCGCACAGATACGCAGTATTTT. Protein: CASRTDTQYF.

This clonotype was counted a few times. V is TRBV20-1 and J is TRBJ2-7, with 9 bases lining up with TRBD2. This CDR3 comprises 13 residues. CDR1 and CDR2 from the germline V gene are DFQATT and SNEGSKA (reference sequence). The junction had 7 bases not matched to a gene; V was cut back by 7 bases and J by 3 bases. The CDR3 protein is CSVTTSGYYEQYF. DNA of the CDR3: TGCAGTGTTACGACTAGCGGTTACTACGAGCAGTACTTC.

The rearrangement links TRBV7-6 to TRBJ2-5, with 7 nucleotides matching TRBD1. Trimming took 5 bases from V and 0 from J; bases not matched to a gene: 9. Germline V gene sequence: CDR1 SGHVS, CDR2 FNYEAQ. The CDR3 spans 16 residues. CDR3 in amino acids: CASSPNRGQYQETQYF. The CDR3 bases are TGTGCCAGCAGCCCAAACAGGGGCCAGTACCAAGAGACCCAGTACTTC.

The chain is built from TRBV29-1 and TRBJ1-1, with D perhaps matching TRBD1 (5 bases). The germline V gene has CDR1 SQVTM and CDR2 ANQGSEA. CDR3 length: 11 residues. The ends were cut back, 7 bases at V and 2 bases at J, with 8 bases in the middle. CDR3 DNA: TGCAGCGCCGACAGTAACACTGAAGCTTTCTTT. This gives the protein CSADSNTEAFF. The full variable domain, its missing parts supplied by reference TRBV29-1 and TRBJ1-1, is SAVISQKPSRDICQRGTSLTIQCQVDSQVTMMFWYRQQPGQSLTLIATANQGSEATYESGFVIDKFPISRPNLTFSTLTVSNMSPEDSSIYLCSADSNTEAFFGQGTRLTVV.

About this clonotype: The junction and the germline gene differ at one end; a read error may be behind it. V usage is TRBV7-2 and J usage is TRBJ2-7, with 10 bases identical to TRBD2. The V gene's germline CDR1 is SGHTA and CDR2 FQGNSA. The CDR3 extends over 15 amino acids. The CDR3 is CARSSRLAGAHEQYF. The DNA of the CDR3 is TGTGCCAGAAGCTCCCGCCTAGCGGGAGCCCACGAGCAGTACTTC.

The chain employs TRBV14 and TRBJ2-1, with D possibly being TRBD1 (6 bases). The CDR3 runs to 13 residues. V was trimmed by 4 bases and J by 6 bases, leaving 10 bases between them. Germline values: CDR1 SGHDN, CDR2 FVKESK. CDR3 in amino acids: CASSPDRSNEQFF. In DNA form, the CDR3 reads TGTGCCAGCAGCCCAGACAGGTCCAATGAGCAGTTCTTC. Together with reference TRBV14 and TRBJ2-1, the CDR3 gives the full variable domain: EAGVTQFPSHSVIEKGQTVTLRCDPISGHDNLYWYRRVMGKEIKFLLHFVKESKQDESGMPNNRFLAERTGGTYSTLKVQPAELEDSGVYFCASSPDRSNEQFFGPGTRLTVL.

The chain couples TRBV7-8 to TRBJ1-3, with no clear D. Deletions cut 4 bases from V and 0 bases from J, with 16 bases between. From germline, CDR1 is SGHVS and CDR2 FQNEAQ. The CDR3 sequence is 17 residues long. The CDR3 region has the DNA TGTGCCAGCAGCTCCCGCCGTGATCTCCACTCTGGAAACACCATATATTTT. It encodes CASSSRRDLHSGNTIYF.

This clonotype came up a few times. V gene TRBV20-1 combines with J gene TRBJ1-1, with TRBD1 as a possible D gene (6 bases). V lost 3 bases, J lost 1 base, and 12 bases lay in between. Germline loops: CDR1 DFQATT, CDR2 SNEGSKA (reference sequence). This CDR3 has 14 amino acids. The CDR3 loop is CSASLLTGNTEAFF. CDR3 nucleotide sequence: TGCAGTGCTAGCCTACTGACAGGGAACACTGAAGCTTTCTTT.